This entry lists 3 T cell receptor beta chains sequenced from one sample in a study of T cells after yellow fever vaccination. In TCRdb, the 5' RACE reads were re-called with MiXCR into one record per CDR3 protein. The top ten hold 11% to 15% of the sample, which has just under 600,000 distinct CDR3 sequences, about 14% seen once. The sample here was PBMCs, taken on the day of the yellow fever booster vaccination. These receptor sequences come from a man aged 30-40 years who received the YFV17D yellow fever vaccine.

The table lists this clonotype with a few counts. This rearrangement joins TRBV6-2 or TRBV6-3 to TRBJ2-3, with D hard to call. V was trimmed by 6 bases and J by 2 bases, leaving 18 bases between them. Germline CDR1 MNHEY, CDR2 SVGEGT. The CDR3 covers 16 residues. CDR3 sequence (DNA): TGTGCCAGCAGGCTAAGAGGCTGGGCGCCCACAGATACGCAGTATTTT. Translation: CASRLRGWAPTDTQYF.

The chain joins TRBV9 to TRBJ1-1; D possibly corresponds to TRBD1 (5 bases). Germline-derived CDR1 and CDR2 are SGDLS and YYNGEE. The CDR3 sequence is 15 residues long. Trimming removed 1 base from V and 5 bases from J, with 15 bases in between. The chain's CDR3 is CASSVSPGTGTEAFF. The CDR3 DNA is TGTGCCAGCAGCGTAAGCCCCGGGACGGGAACTGAAGCTTTCTTT.

The V call is TRBV7-9, the J call TRBJ2-7; 9 bases agree with TRBD2. The germline CDR1 and CDR2 sequences are SEHNR and FQNEAQ (reference sequence). J gave up 5 bases and V 1 base, and 6 bases lay outside the gene matches. The CDR3 loop spans 15 amino acids. The CDR3 DNA follows: TGTGCCAGCAGCTTAGATAGCGGGAGAGTGAACGAGCAGTACTTC. As protein: CASSLDSGRVNEQYF.